Presented here are 10 T cell receptor beta chains from one specimen sequenced in a study of beta chain features in type 1 diabetes. No antigen is known for these receptors. Since all of the isolated RNA was reverse transcribed, expressed TCRB transcripts were what got sequenced. Assay: immunoSEQ multiplex PCR; the TCRdb copy retains only in-frame clones and omits some. Found here are under 350,000 clones, 24% of them singletons; the top ten hold approximately 0.011%. Study-wide findings and caveats: People with Type 1 diabetes carried modestly yet significantly shorter TCRB CDR3s in all four CD4+ subsets.

Sample: naive CD4+ T cells from blood. All receptors derive from a woman in her 30s with type 1 diabetes.

In its sample, this clone was seen a few times. This chain connects TRBV25-1 to TRBJ1-1, with D unresolved. The CDR3 consists of 13 residues. CDR1 and CDR2 (germline): MGHDK, SYGVNS. Trimming shortened V by 7 bases and J by 3 bases, and 12 bases separated the two germline ends. DNA for the CDR3: TGTGCCAGCACCACCACCAGGTACACTGAAGCTTTCTTT. Its protein is CASTTTRYTEAFF.

V usage is TRBV5-1 and J usage is TRBJ1-1; 7 nucleotides match TRBD1. The CDR3 is 12 amino acids. Trimming removed 6 bases from V and 4 bases from J; junction bases left unmatched: 3. Germline V gene sequence: CDR1 SGHRS, CDR2 YFSETQ. The CDR3 DNA follows: TGCGCCAGCACCGAGGGGGCCACTGAAGCTTTCTTT. This codes for CASTEGATEAFF.

The V gene is TRBV2, the J gene TRBJ2-5; TRBD1 matches at 7 bases. The length of the CDR3 is 12 residues. The V and J ends lost 11 bases and 0 bases, in that order; junction bases with no gene match: 3. CDR1 and CDR2 from the germline V gene are SNHLY and FYNNEI. DNA of the CDR3: TGTGCCGGGACAGTGTACCAAGAGACCCAGTACTTC. It translates to CAGTVYQETQYF.

This clone was counted a few times. The V call is TRBV4-1, the J call TRBJ1-2; 8 bases agree with TRBD1. V lost 4 bases, J lost 0 bases, and 4 bases stayed unmatched. Looked up from germline, CDR1 is MGHRA and CDR2 is YSYEKL. CDR3 length equals 15 residues. CDR3 residues: CASSPGQGPNYGYTF. CDR3 in DNA: TGCGCCAGCAGCCCAGGACAGGGCCCTAACTATGGCTACACCTTC.

The rearrangement uses TRBV29-1 and TRBJ2-7, with no clear D. The CDR3 is 12 amino acids. V lost 3 bases and J lost 2, with 8 bases in between. CDR1 SQVTM and CDR2 ANQGSEA come from the germline V gene. The CDR3 DNA sequence: TGCAGCGTTGAGGCTGTTACCTACGAGCAGTACTTC. It translates to CSVEAVTYEQYF.

This clone was detected only a few times. The J gene is TRBJ2-2, the V gene TRBV25-1; 8 bases match TRBD1. The CDR3 is 16 amino acids. CDR1 and CDR2 (germline): MGHDK, SYGVNS. The J segment lost 3 bases and the V segment lost 8 bases, leaving 11 bases of the junction unmatched. CDR3 residues: CASLSGTGYYTGELFF. CDR3 coding DNA: TGTGCCAGCCTCTCCGGGACAGGCTATTACACCGGGGAGCTGTTTTTT. The full variable domain, in which reference TRBV25-1 and TRBJ2-2 provide the parts outside the CDR3, is EADIYQTPRYLVIGTGKKITLECSQTMGHDKMYWYQQDPGMELHLIHYSYGVNSTEKGDLSSESTVSRIRTEHFPLTLESARPSHTSQYLCASLSGTGYYTGELFFGEGSRLTVL.

The chain is built from TRBV6-1 and TRBJ2-6; 7 nucleotides align to TRBD1. V shed 6 bases, J shed 15 bases, and the junction held 14 bases outside the gene matches. The CDR3 is made up of 14 amino acids. The germline V gene encodes CDR1 MNHNS and CDR2 SASEGT. The CDR3 protein is CASSSPGQSTPLTF. The DNA of the CDR3 is TGTGCCAGCAGCTCTCCGGGACAGTCGACTCCCCTGACTTTC.

The rearrangement uses TRBV15 and TRBJ2-3; possible D gene TRBD2, 6 bases. V lost 0 bases and J 0 bases, leaving 16 bases between the germline ends. Per the germline V gene, CDR1 is LNHNV and CDR2 is YYDKDF (reference sequence). This CDR3 is built from 18 residues. The CDR3 DNA reads TGTGCCACCAGCAGAGATCCGGGCGGGAATCCTAGCACAGATACGCAGTATTTT. It yields the protein CATSRDPGGNPSTDTQYF.

The chain uses TRBV15 and TRBJ2-1; weak D call: TRBD2 (5 bases). Germline CDR1 is LNHNV and CDR2 is YYDKDF (reference sequence). The length of the CDR3 is 15 residues. V was shortened by 5 bases and J by 2 bases, with 13 bases between the two germline ends. The CDR3 nucleotides are TGTGCCACCAGCCGGGTCGGGGAAACCTACAATGAGCAGTTCTTC. Its protein is CATSRVGETYNEQFF.

This clone was seen more than once but under ten times. CDR3 in DNA: TGTGCCCGGCTGGGAGGTAGCGGAGGAAGCAATGAGCAGTTCTTC. Its protein product is CARLGGSGGSNEQFF. The rearrangement joins TRBV30 to TRBJ2-1; D is perhaps TRBD2 (6 bases). CDR1 is GTSNPN, CDR2 SVGIG, per germline (reference sequence). Trimming removed 8 bases at V and 6 bases at J, with 23 bases between. The CDR3 runs 15 residues.